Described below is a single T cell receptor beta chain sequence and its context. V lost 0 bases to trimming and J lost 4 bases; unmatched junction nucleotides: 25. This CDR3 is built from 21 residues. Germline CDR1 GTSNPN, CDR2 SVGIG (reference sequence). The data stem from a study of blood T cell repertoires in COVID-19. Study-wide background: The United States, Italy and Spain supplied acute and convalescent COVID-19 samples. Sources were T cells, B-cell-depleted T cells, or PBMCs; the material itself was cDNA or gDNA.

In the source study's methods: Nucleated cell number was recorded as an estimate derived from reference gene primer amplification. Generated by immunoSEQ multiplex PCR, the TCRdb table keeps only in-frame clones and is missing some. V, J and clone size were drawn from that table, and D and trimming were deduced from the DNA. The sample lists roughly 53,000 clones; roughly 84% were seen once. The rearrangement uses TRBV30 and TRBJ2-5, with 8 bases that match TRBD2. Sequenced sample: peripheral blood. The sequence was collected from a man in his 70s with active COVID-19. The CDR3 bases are TGTGCCTGGAGTGTACCCTCGAACGGTCTAGCGGGCGGGCGGCATCCAGAGACCCAGTACTTC. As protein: CAWSVPSNGLAGGRHPETQYF.